This TCR beta chain was captured by sequencing in a study of regulatory T cells in long-lasting Graves disease. Findings and caveats of the study: Results may be inaccurate due to the small sample size. Patients with persistent Graves' had lower TCR diversity than newly diagnosed patients. Persistent cases favored TRBV28, TRBJ1-2 and TRBJ2-5.

Unmatched junction bases numbered 2, after V lost 5 bases and J lost 2 bases. The CDR3 is 12 amino acids. Germline V gene data show CDR1 as DFQATT and CDR2 as SNEGSKA (reference sequence). This clonotype has a count of ten or more. Its matching antigen is unknown. To make TCR beta libraries, researchers used iRepertoire HTBI primers and Arm-PCR of CDR3 regions. TCRdb re-called the multiplex PCR reads with MiXCR, one entry per CDR3 protein. Among fewer than 450,000 distinct CDR3 sequences listed, 20% to 25% were seen once. Sample time point: persistent/refractory GD, antithyroid drugs over 5 years with positive TRAb. RNA isolated from PBMCs was used to make the TCR library.

The sequenced sample was peripheral blood mononuclear cells (PBMCs), obtained when the disease was refractory, from a patient treated with antithyroid drugs. This chain joins TRBV20-1 and TRBJ1-2; 7 positions agree with TRBD1. This TCR derives from a female donor with Graves disease. The CDR3 nucleotides read TGCAGTGCTGGGGGACAGAACTATGGCTACACCTTC. Its translation is CSAGGQNYGYTF.